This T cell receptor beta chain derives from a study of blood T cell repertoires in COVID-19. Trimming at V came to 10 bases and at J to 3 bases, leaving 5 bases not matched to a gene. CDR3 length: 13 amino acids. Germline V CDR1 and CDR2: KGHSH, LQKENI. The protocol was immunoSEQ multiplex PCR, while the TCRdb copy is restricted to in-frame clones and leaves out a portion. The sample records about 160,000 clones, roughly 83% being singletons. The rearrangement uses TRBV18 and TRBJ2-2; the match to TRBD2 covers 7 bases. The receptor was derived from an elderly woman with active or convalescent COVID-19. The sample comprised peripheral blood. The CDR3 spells CATPREDTGELFF. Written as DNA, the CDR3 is TGTGCCACCCCACGGGAGGACACCGGGGAGCTGTTTTTT.